This T cell receptor beta chain was sequenced during a study of blood T cell repertoires in COVID-19. Study overall: Researchers got acute and convalescent COVID-19 samples from the United States, Italy and Spain. From T cells, B-cell-depleted T cells, or PBMCs came the material, which was cDNA or gDNA.

Original methodology: The authors estimated nucleated cell counts from reference gene primer amplification. Profiling relied on immunoSEQ multiplex PCR, and the TCRdb table lists in-frame clones only, not all of them. Clone size and V and J calls were adopted from that table, with D and trimming inferred from the DNA. The data hold about 110,000 clones, with over 70% observed a single time. V was trimmed by 4 bases and J by 5 bases, leaving 18 bases between them. The germline V gene has CDR1 SGHRS and CDR2 YFSETQ. The CDR3 loop spans 15 amino acids. Sequences were obtained from peripheral blood. The TCR was taken from a woman between 50 and 59 years old with acute or convalescent COVID-19. V is TRBV5-1 and J is TRBJ1-2, with D tentatively TRBD1 (6 bases). This chain's CDR3 is CASSPGGGRQYGYTF. The DNA for the CDR3 is TGCGCCAGCAGCCCGGGCGGGGGGCGTCAATATGGCTACACCTTC.